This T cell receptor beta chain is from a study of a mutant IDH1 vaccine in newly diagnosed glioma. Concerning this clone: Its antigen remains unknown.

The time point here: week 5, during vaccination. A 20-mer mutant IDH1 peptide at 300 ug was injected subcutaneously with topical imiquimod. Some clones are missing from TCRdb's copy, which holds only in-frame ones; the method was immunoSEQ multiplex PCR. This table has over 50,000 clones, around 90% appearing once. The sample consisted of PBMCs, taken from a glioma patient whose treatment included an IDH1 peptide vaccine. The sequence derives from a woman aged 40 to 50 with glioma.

The CDR3 region has the DNA TGCGCCAGCAGCCACCGAGCAGTCACCGGGGAGCTGTTTTTT. Amino acid sequence: CASSHRAVTGELFF. The V gene is TRBV4-3, the J gene TRBJ2-2; no clear D. Deletions cut 3 bases from V and 4 bases from J, with 9 bases between. Germline V CDR1 and CDR2: LGHNA, YSLEER. CDR3 length: 14 residues.